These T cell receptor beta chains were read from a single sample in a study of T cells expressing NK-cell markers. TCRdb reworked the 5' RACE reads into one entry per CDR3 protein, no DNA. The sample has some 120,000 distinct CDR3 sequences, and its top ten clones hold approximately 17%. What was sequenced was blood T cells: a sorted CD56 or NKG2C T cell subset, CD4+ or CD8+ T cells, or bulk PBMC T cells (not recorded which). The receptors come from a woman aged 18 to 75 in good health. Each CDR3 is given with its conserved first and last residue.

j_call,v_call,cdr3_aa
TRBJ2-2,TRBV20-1,CSASGWTSSGINTGELFF
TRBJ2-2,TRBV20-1,CSARGGVTGELFF
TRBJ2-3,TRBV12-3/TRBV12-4,CASIAGLGEGTDTQYF
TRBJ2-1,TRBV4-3,CASSPDYLNEQFF
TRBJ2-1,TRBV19,CASSGQLNEQFF
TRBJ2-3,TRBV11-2,CASSYLPGTSGGEVDTQYF
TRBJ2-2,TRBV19,CASSPPGTYPGELFF
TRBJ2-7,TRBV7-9,CASSQTSGRSYEQYF
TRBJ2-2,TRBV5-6,CASSHDIPNTGELFF
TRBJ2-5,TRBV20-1,CSARDGQPETQYF
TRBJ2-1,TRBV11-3,CASSTGGLGWNEQFF
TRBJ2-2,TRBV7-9,CASSLAMGGELFF
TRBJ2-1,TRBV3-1,CASSPHSGGAYNEQFF
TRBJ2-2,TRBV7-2,CASSPSGGGSGELFF
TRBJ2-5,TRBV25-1,CASSASGTIGGETQYF
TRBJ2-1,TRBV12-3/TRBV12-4,CASRTGGPLPGNEQFF
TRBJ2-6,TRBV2,CASSEDPRPTPGANVLTF
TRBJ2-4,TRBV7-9,CASSLARTGGLEQYF
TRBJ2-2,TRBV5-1,CASSWDRATGELFF
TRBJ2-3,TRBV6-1,CASSLYTGGSTDTQYF
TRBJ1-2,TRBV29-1,CSAYRINYGYTF
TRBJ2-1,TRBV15,CATSSSTGNEQFF
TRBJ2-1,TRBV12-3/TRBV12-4,CASSLSGSYNEQFF
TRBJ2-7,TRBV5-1,CASSLVVYEQYF
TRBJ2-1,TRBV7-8,CASSSLGFEAVEQFF
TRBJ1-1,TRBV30,CAWSVSTAMNTEAFF
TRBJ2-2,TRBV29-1,CSVDGARDTGELFF
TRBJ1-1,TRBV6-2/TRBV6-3,CASSFYSRNTEAFF
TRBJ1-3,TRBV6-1,CASSEPGPLVGNTIYF
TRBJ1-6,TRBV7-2,CASSPSFSGAGDSPLHF
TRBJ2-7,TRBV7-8,CASSSAGSRVEQYF
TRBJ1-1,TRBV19,CASKVGNAEAFF
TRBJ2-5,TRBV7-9,CASSSPVGSISQETQYF
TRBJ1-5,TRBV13,CASSHRDSESNQPQHF
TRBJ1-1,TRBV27,CASSFSGTITEAFF
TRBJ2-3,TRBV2,CASSPEVGEYTQYF
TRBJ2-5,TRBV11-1,CASSPLPPGQGVFLETQYF
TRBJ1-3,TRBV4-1,CASSQDQRNSGNTIYF
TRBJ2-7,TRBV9,CASSQGSGRAYEQYF
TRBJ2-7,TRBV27,CTSSPSSGSGYEQYF
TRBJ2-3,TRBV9,CASSVGAAGQPDTQYF
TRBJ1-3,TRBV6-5,CASSYVGPGGNTIYF
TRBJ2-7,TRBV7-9,CASSMHTYEQYF
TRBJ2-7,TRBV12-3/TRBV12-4,CASQRGNYEQYF
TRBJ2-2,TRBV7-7,CASRQENTGELFF
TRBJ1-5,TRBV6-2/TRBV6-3,CASSYSRVQGKYQPQHF
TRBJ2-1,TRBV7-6,CASSLEGTSYNEQFF
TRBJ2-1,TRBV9,CASSSGDGEQFF
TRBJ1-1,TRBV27,CASTGMNTEAFF
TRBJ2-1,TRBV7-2,CASSLVAGGDEQFF
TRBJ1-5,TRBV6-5,CASSWDDRVGQPQHF
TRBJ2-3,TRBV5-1,CASSHGLATSTDTQYF
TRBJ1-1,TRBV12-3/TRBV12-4,CASSLGGSRTEAFF
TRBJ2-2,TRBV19,CASSPYTGELFF